What follows is one T cell receptor (beta chain) and its context. In the PCR, 60 Vbeta and 13 Jbeta primers were used. The table came from immunoSEQ multiplex PCR; TCRdb's copy has only in-frame clones and leaves some out. The sample lists 90,000 to 110,000 clones, 76% occurring once. The data stem from a study of cytomegalovirus exposure and HLA in healthy donors. The CDR3 runs 17 residues. Trimming removed 4 bases from V and 0 bases from J; junction bases left unmatched: 9. Germline-derived CDR1 and CDR2 are SGHNT and YENEEA. Specimen: PBMCs. The genes are TRBV11-3 and TRBJ2-4, with TRBD2 matching 7 bases. This receptor was taken from a man between 35 and 55 years old in good health and CMV-seropositive. The CDR3 DNA follows: TGTGCCAGCAGCTCGTTAAGCGGGAACATAGCCAAAAACATTCAGTACTTC. As protein: CASSSLSGNIAKNIQYF.